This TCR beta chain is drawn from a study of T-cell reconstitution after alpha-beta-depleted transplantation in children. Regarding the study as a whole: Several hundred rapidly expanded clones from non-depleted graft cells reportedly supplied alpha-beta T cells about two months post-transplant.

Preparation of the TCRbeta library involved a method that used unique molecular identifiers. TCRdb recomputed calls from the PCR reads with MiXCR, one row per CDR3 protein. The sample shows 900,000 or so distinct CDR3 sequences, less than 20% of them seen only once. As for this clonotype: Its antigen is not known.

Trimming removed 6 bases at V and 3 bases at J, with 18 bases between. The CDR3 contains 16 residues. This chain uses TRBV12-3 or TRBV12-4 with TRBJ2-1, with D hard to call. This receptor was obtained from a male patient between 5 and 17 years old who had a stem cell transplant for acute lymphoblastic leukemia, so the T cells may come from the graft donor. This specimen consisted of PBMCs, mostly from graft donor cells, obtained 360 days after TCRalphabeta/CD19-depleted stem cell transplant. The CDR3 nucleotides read TGTGCCAGCAGCGGTGGACGGACCCTACTCTACAATGAGCAGTTCTTC. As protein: CASSGGRTLLYNEQFF.